Sequencing of this T cell receptor beta chain was carried out in a study of CD8+ T cells in alopecia areata. This CDR3 has 16 amino acids. With 5 bases clipped from V and 0 bases from J, the junction kept 8 bases outside the gene matches. Germline lookup yields CDR1 SGHTA and CDR2 FQGNSA. RNA, once extracted, was reverse transcribed into cDNA for use as the sequencing template. Repertoires were generated with immunoSEQ multiplex PCR, while TCRdb's copy carries only in-frame clones and drops some. This repertoire shows some 180,000 clones, around 63% found once; its top ten account for roughly 1.7%. This rearrangement joins TRBV7-2 to TRBJ2-3; 7 nucleotides agree with TRBD2. The sample consisted of CD4+ T cells sorted from blood, taken at week 0. The source of this sequence is a human donor with alopecia areata. CDR3 nucleotides: TGTGCCAGCAGCGAACTACTACTAGCGAGCACAGATACGCAGTATTTT. Residues: CASSELLLASTDTQYF.